Listed below are T cell receptor beta chains from one sample, sequenced in a study of blood T cell repertoires in COVID-19. Assay: immunoSEQ multiplex PCR; the TCRdb copy retains only in-frame clones and omits some. The profile shows 90,000 to 100,000 clones, roughly four fifths of them singletons. Sequences were obtained from peripheral blood. The receptors originated from a man aged 60-69 years with acute or convalescent COVID-19. The CDR3 runs from the conserved cysteine through the conserved F or W. The D gene is left open where the match is weak. Not all rows give a size; the values are once, few, many and, for expanded clones, a class.

v_gene: TRBV28; d_gene: -; abundance: -; j_gene: TRBJ2-4; CDR3aa: CASSSYLLAKNIQYF; CDR3nt: TGTGCCAGCAGTTCCTACCTGCTAGCCAAAAACATTCAGTACTTC
v_gene: TRBV4-1; d_gene: TRBD2; abundance: -; j_gene: TRBJ2-2; CDR3aa: CASSQGLAGAGELFF; CDR3nt: TGCGCCAGCAGCCAAGGGCTAGCGGGGGCCGGGGAGCTGTTTTTT
v_gene: TRBV6-2/TRBV6-3; d_gene: TRBD2; abundance: -; j_gene: TRBJ2-5; CDR3aa: CASSPGTRAGTQYF; CDR3nt: TGTGCCAGCAGCCCCGGGACTAGAGCGGGGACCCAGTACTTC
v_gene: TRBV6-2/TRBV6-3; d_gene: -; abundance: -; j_gene: TRBJ1-2; CDR3aa: CASSQISHGGYGYTF; CDR3nt: TGTGCCAGCAGTCAGATTTCTCACGGGGGCTATGGCTACACCTTC
v_gene: TRBV24-1; d_gene: TRBD2; abundance: -; j_gene: TRBJ2-1; CDR3aa: CATSDLGAGDANEQFF; CDR3nt: TGTGCCACCAGTGATTTGGGAGCGGGGGACGCCAATGAGCAGTTCTTC
v_gene: TRBV6-2/TRBV6-3; d_gene: TRBD1; abundance: -; j_gene: TRBJ1-5; CDR3aa: CASSSGQGMNQPQHF; CDR3nt: TGTGCCAGCAGCTCGGGACAGGGGATGAATCAGCCCCAGCATTTT
v_gene: TRBV11-3; d_gene: -; abundance: -; j_gene: TRBJ1-1; CDR3aa: CASSLGGFLAAFF; CDR3nt: TGTGCCAGCAGCTTAGGAGGGTTTCTCGCAGCTTTCTTT
v_gene: TRBV7-2; d_gene: -; abundance: -; j_gene: TRBJ1-1; CDR3aa: CASSPSRVNTEAFF; CDR3nt: TGTGCCAGCAGCCCATCCAGGGTGAACACTGAAGCTTTCTTT
v_gene: TRBV29-1; d_gene: -; abundance: -; j_gene: TRBJ2-2; CDR3aa: CSVEALVGGGELFF; CDR3nt: TGCAGCGTTGAAGCCTTAGTTGGCGGCGGGGAGCTGTTTTTT
v_gene: TRBV29-1; d_gene: -; abundance: few; j_gene: TRBJ1-1; CDR3aa: CSVDRVNTEAFF; CDR3nt: TGCAGCGTTGACAGGGTGAACACTGAAGCTTTCTTT
v_gene: TRBV3-1/TRBV3-2; d_gene: -; abundance: -; j_gene: TRBJ1-1; CDR3aa: CASSQALPGLMNTEAFF; CDR3nt: TGTGCCAGCAGCCAGGCCCTACCTGGACTGATGAACACTGAAGCTTTCTTT
v_gene: TRBV5-4; d_gene: TRBD2; abundance: -; j_gene: TRBJ2-2; CDR3aa: CASSLAAGGLNGELFF; CDR3nt: TGTGCCAGCAGCTTGGCTGCGGGAGGGCTTAACGGGGAGCTGTTTTTT
v_gene: TRBV2; d_gene: -; abundance: -; j_gene: TRBJ1-4; CDR3aa: CASSDGVTNEKLFF; CDR3nt: TGTGCCAGCAGTGACGGGGTAACTAATGAAAAACTGTTTTTT
v_gene: TRBV6-6; d_gene: -; abundance: -; j_gene: TRBJ2-2; CDR3aa: CASSFQVLANTGELFF; CDR3nt: TGTGCCAGCTCCTTCCAGGTTCTCGCGAACACCGGGGAGCTGTTTTTT
v_gene: TRBV19; d_gene: -; abundance: -; j_gene: TRBJ1-2; CDR3aa: CASSPRGGAYGYTF; CDR3nt: TGTGCCAGTAGTCCCCGGGGGGGAGCGTATGGCTACACCTTC
v_gene: TRBV19; d_gene: TRBD2; abundance: -; j_gene: TRBJ2-5; CDR3aa: CASSTSGGLMQETQYF; CDR3nt: TGTGCCAGTAGCACTAGCGGGGGGCTCATGCAAGAGACCCAGTACTTC
v_gene: TRBV6-2/TRBV6-3; d_gene: -; abundance: -; j_gene: TRBJ2-3; CDR3aa: CASSYGPGETQYF; CDR3nt: TGTGCCAGCAGTTACGGACCGGGGGAGACGCAGTATTTT
v_gene: TRBV5-1; d_gene: -; abundance: -; j_gene: TRBJ1-1; CDR3aa: CASSPSGGKGTEAFF; CDR3nt: TGCGCCAGCAGCCCAAGCGGGGGTAAAGGCACTGAAGCTTTCTTT
v_gene: TRBV2; d_gene: TRBD1; abundance: -; j_gene: TRBJ2-7; CDR3aa: CASRRTGEGEQYF; CDR3nt: TGTGCCAGCAGACGGACAGGGGAAGGCGAGCAGTACTTC
v_gene: TRBV9; d_gene: -; abundance: -; j_gene: TRBJ1-2; CDR3aa: CASSVDPEGYGYTF; CDR3nt: TGTGCCAGCAGCGTAGATCCCGAGGGTTATGGCTACACCTTC
v_gene: TRBV19; d_gene: -; abundance: few; j_gene: TRBJ1-1; CDR3aa: CASSSQAGQNTEAFF; CDR3nt: TGTGCCAGTAGTTCGCAAGCGGGCCAGAACACTGAAGCTTTCTTT
v_gene: TRBV5-4; d_gene: -; abundance: -; j_gene: TRBJ1-1; CDR3aa: CASSLKDSPEAFF; CDR3nt: TGTGCCAGCAGCTTGAAGGACAGCCCTGAAGCTTTCTTT
v_gene: TRBV6-1; d_gene: -; abundance: -; j_gene: TRBJ1-2; CDR3aa: CASSEAVRLRGYTF; CDR3nt: TGTGCCAGCAGTGAAGCGGTCCGACTCCGCGGCTACACCTTC
v_gene: TRBV4-3; d_gene: TRBD2; abundance: once; j_gene: TRBJ2-3; CDR3aa: CASSQEGGVAAPDTQYF; CDR3nt: TGCGCCAGCAGCCAGGAGGGAGGGGTAGCGGCCCCAGATACGCAGTATTTT
v_gene: TRBV5-1; d_gene: TRBD2; abundance: -; j_gene: TRBJ2-1; CDR3aa: CASSLGLAGLNEQFF; CDR3nt: TGCGCCAGCAGCTTGGGACTAGCGGGGCTCAATGAGCAGTTCTTC
v_gene: TRBV11-3; d_gene: -; abundance: -; j_gene: TRBJ1-1; CDR3aa: CASRTPGQNTEAFF; CDR3nt: TGTGCCAGCAGAACACCGGGACAGAACACTGAAGCTTTCTTT
v_gene: TRBV4-3; d_gene: TRBD2; abundance: once; j_gene: TRBJ2-2; CDR3aa: CASSQERSGSYNGELFF; CDR3nt: TGCGCCAGCAGCCAAGAACGTAGCGGGAGTTACAACGGGGAGCTGTTTTTT
v_gene: TRBV27; d_gene: TRBD1; abundance: -; j_gene: TRBJ1-2; CDR3aa: CASSSYSDRVYGYTF; CDR3nt: TGTGCCAGCAGTTCATACTCGGACAGGGTCTATGGCTACACCTTC
v_gene: TRBV3-1/TRBV3-2; d_gene: TRBD1; abundance: -; j_gene: TRBJ1-2; CDR3aa: CAISWGQGQGSYGYTF; CDR3nt: TGTGCCATCTCCTGGGGACAGGGGCAAGGATCCTATGGCTACACCTTC
v_gene: TRBV21-1; d_gene: -; abundance: -; j_gene: TRBJ1-1; CDR3aa: CASSKWDRGMTEAFF; CDR3nt: TGTGCCAGCAGCAAATGGGACAGGGGAATGACTGAAGCTTTCTTT
v_gene: TRBV6-5; d_gene: TRBD1; abundance: -; j_gene: TRBJ1-2; CDR3aa: CASRPPTGGRNGYTF; CDR3nt: TGTGCCAGCAGACCTCCGACAGGGGGAAGGAATGGCTACACCTTC
v_gene: TRBV4-1; d_gene: -; abundance: -; j_gene: TRBJ1-6; CDR3aa: CASSQERRLHF; CDR3nt: TGCGCCAGCAGCCAAGAGCGGCGCCTCCACTTT
v_gene: TRBV20-1; d_gene: TRBD2; abundance: -; j_gene: TRBJ2-1; CDR3aa: CSASSPTSGGAHEQFF; CDR3nt: TGCAGTGCTAGTAGCCCCACTAGCGGGGGGGCCCATGAGCAGTTCTTC
v_gene: TRBV3-1/TRBV3-2; d_gene: TRBD1; abundance: -; j_gene: TRBJ1-6; CDR3aa: CASSRAGTGSNSPLHF; CDR3nt: TGTGCCAGCAGCCGAGCCGGGACAGGGTCTAATTCACCCCTCCACTTT
v_gene: TRBV9; d_gene: TRBD2; abundance: -; j_gene: TRBJ2-1; CDR3aa: CASSASGYNEQFF; CDR3nt: TGTGCCAGCAGCGCTAGCGGCTACAATGAGCAGTTCTTC
v_gene: TRBV27; d_gene: -; abundance: once; j_gene: TRBJ2-2; CDR3aa: CATKDSTGELFF; CDR3nt: TGTGCCACAAAGGACTCCACCGGGGAGCTGTTTTTT
v_gene: TRBV7-2; d_gene: -; abundance: -; j_gene: TRBJ1-4; CDR3aa: CASSEQGIIRKLFF; CDR3nt: TGTGCCAGCAGCGAACAGGGCATAATAAGAAAACTGTTTTTT
v_gene: TRBV19; d_gene: -; abundance: once; j_gene: TRBJ2-1; CDR3aa: CASRTGQTYNEQFF; CDR3nt: TGTGCCAGTAGGACAGGCCAAACCTACAATGAGCAGTTCTTC
v_gene: TRBV5-6; d_gene: -; abundance: -; j_gene: TRBJ2-2; CDR3aa: CASSILTGELFF; CDR3nt: TGTGCCAGCAGCATCCTCACCGGGGAGCTGTTTTTT
v_gene: TRBV27; d_gene: TRBD1; abundance: -; j_gene: TRBJ1-5; CDR3aa: CASSFQGRGDQPQHF; CDR3nt: TGTGCCAGCAGTTTTCAAGGCAGGGGGGATCAGCCCCAGCATTTT
v_gene: TRBV18; d_gene: TRBD1; abundance: few; j_gene: TRBJ1-2; CDR3aa: CASSPGQGDYGYTF; CDR3nt: TGTGCCAGCTCACCGGGACAGGGGGACTATGGCTACACCTTC
v_gene: TRBV30; d_gene: TRBD1; abundance: once; j_gene: TRBJ1-1; CDR3aa: CAWGPGQGNTEAFF; CDR3nt: TGTGCCTGGGGACCGGGACAGGGAAACACTGAAGCTTTCTTT
v_gene: TRBV11-3; d_gene: TRBD2; abundance: once; j_gene: TRBJ2-1; CDR3aa: CASSLGGSGGTNEQFF; CDR3nt: TGTGCCAGCTCCCTAGGGGGTAGCGGGGGCACAAATGAGCAGTTCTTC
v_gene: TRBV4-3; d_gene: TRBD1; abundance: -; j_gene: TRBJ1-2; CDR3aa: CASSQAGTGRNGNGYTF; CDR3nt: TGCGCCAGCAGCCAAGCCGGGACAGGGAGGAACGGTAATGGCTACACCTTC
v_gene: TRBV18; d_gene: -; abundance: -; j_gene: TRBJ1-4; CDR3aa: CASSRTPDSNEKLFF; CDR3nt: TGTGCCAGCTCCCGTACGCCGGACTCTAATGAAAAACTGTTTTTT
v_gene: TRBV12-3/TRBV12-4; d_gene: -; abundance: few; j_gene: TRBJ1-2; CDR3aa: CASSLQGSAGYTF; CDR3nt: TGTGCCAGCAGCCTACAGGGCTCGGCGGGCTACACCTTC
v_gene: TRBV6-5; d_gene: TRBD1; abundance: -; j_gene: TRBJ1-6; CDR3aa: CASSSRQGRNSPLHF; CDR3nt: TGTGCCAGCAGTTCCCGACAGGGGCGTAATTCACCCCTCCACTTT
v_gene: TRBV5-6; d_gene: TRBD1; abundance: -; j_gene: TRBJ1-1; CDR3aa: CASRSQGLLNTEAFF; CDR3nt: TGTGCCAGCAGGTCACAGGGGCTGCTGAACACTGAAGCTTTCTTT
v_gene: TRBV21-1; d_gene: -; abundance: -; j_gene: TRBJ2-5; CDR3aa: CASRHLGGDQYF; CDR3nt: TGTGCCAGCAGACATTTGGGGGGAGACCAGTACTTC
v_gene: TRBV4-1; d_gene: TRBD1; abundance: -; j_gene: TRBJ1-5; CDR3aa: CASSRQGGNQPQHF; CDR3nt: TGCGCCAGCAGCCGACAGGGTGGCAATCAGCCCCAGCATTTT
v_gene: TRBV12-3/TRBV12-4; d_gene: -; abundance: -; j_gene: TRBJ1-4; CDR3aa: CASSQDEKLFF; CDR3nt: TGTGCCAGCAGCCAGGATGAAAAACTGTTTTTT
v_gene: TRBV5-1; d_gene: -; abundance: -; j_gene: TRBJ1-3; CDR3aa: CASSLDSSGNTIYF; CDR3nt: TGCGCCAGCAGCCTGGACAGCTCTGGAAACACCATATATTTT
v_gene: TRBV28; d_gene: TRBD2; abundance: -; j_gene: TRBJ2-1; CDR3aa: CASSSASGGYNEQFF; CDR3nt: TGTGCCAGCAGTTCGGCTAGCGGGGGTTACAATGAGCAGTTCTTC